This TCR beta chain was identified during a study of shared clonotypes between healthy human individuals. The study, taken as a whole, reports: Non-shared clonotypes had lower generation probabilities than those shared by all four donors. Across a handful of donors, naive CD4 shared 5% to 6%, naive CD8 about 3.2%, memory CD4 less than 2.5%, memory CD8 0.4% to 0.5%. Clonotype sharing across donors was expected to vary with sequencing depth.

Assay: immunoSEQ multiplex PCR; the TCRdb copy retains only in-frame clones and omits some. The sample lists about 340,000 clones; more than 60% were seen once. CD4+ cell separation produced CD45RA+ naive and CD45RA-negative memory subsets. Remarks on this clone: What it binds is unknown.

J lost 1 base, V lost 4 bases, and 6 bases had no gene match. The CDR3 runs 15 residues. Germline CDR1 is SGHVS and CDR2 is FNYEAQ. The J gene is TRBJ2-7, the V gene TRBV7-6; 8 bases agree with TRBD2. The receptor's source is a man aged 25 to 40 in good health. Sequenced sample: memory CD4+ T cells sorted from blood. Indicated subset: CD45RA-negative fraction. The CDR3 loop reads CASSSGGDGSYEQYF. The CDR3, as DNA: TGTGCCAGCAGCTCGGGGGGGGACGGATCCTACGAGCAGTACTTC. Supplemented by reference TRBV7-6 and TRBJ2-7, the full variable domain reads GAGVSQSPRYKVTKRGQDVALRCDPISGHVSLYWYRQALGQGPEFLTYFNYEAQQDKSGLPNDRFSAERPEGSISTLTIQRTEQRDSAMYRCASSSGGDGSYEQYFGPGTRLTVT.